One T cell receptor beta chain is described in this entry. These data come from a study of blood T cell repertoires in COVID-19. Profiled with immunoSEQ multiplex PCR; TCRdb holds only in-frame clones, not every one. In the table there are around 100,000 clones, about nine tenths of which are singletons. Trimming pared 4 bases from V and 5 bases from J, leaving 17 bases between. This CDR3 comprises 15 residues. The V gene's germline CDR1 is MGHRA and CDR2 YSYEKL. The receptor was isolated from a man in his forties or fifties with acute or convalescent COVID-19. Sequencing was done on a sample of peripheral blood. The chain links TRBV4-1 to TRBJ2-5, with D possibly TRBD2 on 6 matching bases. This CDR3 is CASSLFSGLGETQYF. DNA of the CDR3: TGCGCCAGCAGCCTCTTCAGCGGGTTGGGGGAGACCCAGTACTTC.